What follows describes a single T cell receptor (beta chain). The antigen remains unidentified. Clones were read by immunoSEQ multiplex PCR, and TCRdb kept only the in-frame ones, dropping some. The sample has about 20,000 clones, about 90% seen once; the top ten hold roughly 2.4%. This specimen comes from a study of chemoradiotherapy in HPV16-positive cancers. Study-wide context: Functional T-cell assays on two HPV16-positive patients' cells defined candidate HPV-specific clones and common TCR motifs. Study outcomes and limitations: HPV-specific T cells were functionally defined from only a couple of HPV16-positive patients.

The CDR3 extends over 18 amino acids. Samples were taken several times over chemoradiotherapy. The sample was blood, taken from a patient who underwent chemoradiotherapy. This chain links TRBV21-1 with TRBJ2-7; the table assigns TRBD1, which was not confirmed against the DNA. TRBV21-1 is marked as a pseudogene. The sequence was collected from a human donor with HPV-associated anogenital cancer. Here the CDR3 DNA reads TGTGCCAGCAGCAAAGAATCCCTTGGTTCGACAGGTGTCGGGGAGCAGTACTTC. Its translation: CASSKESLGSTGVGEQYF.